This T cell receptor (beta chain) was recovered during a study of cytomegalovirus exposure and HLA in healthy donors. It was with 60 Vbeta and 13 Jbeta primers that the PCR ran. Clones were sequenced by immunoSEQ multiplex PCR, and TCRdb holds only the in-frame ones, with some missing. The table shows about 190,000 clones, with roughly 83% occurring only once. V lost 1 base to trimming and J lost 4 bases, with 4 bases between them. CDR1 is GTSNPN, CDR2 SVGIG, per germline (reference sequence). This CDR3 is 11 amino acids long. This TCR derives from a boy aged 5-17 years in good health and CMV-seronegative. Sequencing input: PBMCs. J is TRBJ1-2 and V is TRBV30; no reliable D call. The CDR3 DNA is TGTGCCTGGAGTGACAGCTATGGCTACACCTTC. This encodes CAWSDSYGYTF. Looking up the rest from reference TRBV30 and TRBJ1-2 gives the full variable domain: SQTIHQWPATLVQPVGSPLSLECTVEGTSNPNLYWYRQAAGRGLQLLFYSVGIGQISSEVPQNLSASRPQDRQFILSSKKLLLSDSGFYLCAWSDSYGYTFGSGTRLTVV.